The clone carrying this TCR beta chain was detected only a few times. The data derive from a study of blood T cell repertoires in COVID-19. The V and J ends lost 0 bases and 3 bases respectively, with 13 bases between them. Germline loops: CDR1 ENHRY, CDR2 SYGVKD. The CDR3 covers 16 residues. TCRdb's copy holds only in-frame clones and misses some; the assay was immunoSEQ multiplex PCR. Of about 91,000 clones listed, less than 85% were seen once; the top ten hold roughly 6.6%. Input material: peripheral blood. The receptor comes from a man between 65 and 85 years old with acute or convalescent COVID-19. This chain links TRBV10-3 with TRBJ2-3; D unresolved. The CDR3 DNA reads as TGTGCCATCAGTGAGTCTAGAGAGTTCGGGACAGATACGCAGTATTTT. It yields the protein CAISESREFGTDTQYF.